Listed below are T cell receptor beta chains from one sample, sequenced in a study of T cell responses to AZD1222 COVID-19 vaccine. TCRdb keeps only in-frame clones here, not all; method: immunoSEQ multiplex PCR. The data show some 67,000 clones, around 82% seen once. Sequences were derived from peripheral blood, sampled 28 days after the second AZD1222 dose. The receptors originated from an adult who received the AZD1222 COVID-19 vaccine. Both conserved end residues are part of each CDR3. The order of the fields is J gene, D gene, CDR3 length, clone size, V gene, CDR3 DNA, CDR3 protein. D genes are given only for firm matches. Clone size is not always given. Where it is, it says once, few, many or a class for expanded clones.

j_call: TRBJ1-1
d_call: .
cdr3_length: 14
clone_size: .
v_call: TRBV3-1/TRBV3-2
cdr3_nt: TGTGCCAGCAGCTTCAGGGACCGGGGAGGTGAAGCTTTCTTT
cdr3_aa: CASSFRDRGGEAFF

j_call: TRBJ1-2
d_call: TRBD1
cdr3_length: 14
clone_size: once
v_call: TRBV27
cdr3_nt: TGTGCCAGCAGTACACGACAGGGCGGCTATGGCTACACCTTC
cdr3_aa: CASSTRQGGYGYTF

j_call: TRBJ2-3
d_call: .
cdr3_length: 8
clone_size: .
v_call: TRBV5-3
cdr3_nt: TGTGCCAGAAGCTTCCGGGATTTT
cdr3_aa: CARSFRDF

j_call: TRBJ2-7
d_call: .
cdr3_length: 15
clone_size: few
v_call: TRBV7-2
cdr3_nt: TGTGCCAGCAGCCCCCGGGACAACGGACGCCACGAGCAGTACTTC
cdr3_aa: CASSPRDNGRHEQYF

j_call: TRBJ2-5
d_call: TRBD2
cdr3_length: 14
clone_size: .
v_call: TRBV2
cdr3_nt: TGTGCCAGCAGTGACGGGGGGAGGATAGAGACCCAGTACTTC
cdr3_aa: CASSDGGRIETQYF

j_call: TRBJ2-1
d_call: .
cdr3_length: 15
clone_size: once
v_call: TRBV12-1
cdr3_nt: TGTGCCAGCAGCTCCGAACTAGCGGGGGGAGGGGAGCAGTTCTTC
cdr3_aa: CASSSELAGGGEQFF

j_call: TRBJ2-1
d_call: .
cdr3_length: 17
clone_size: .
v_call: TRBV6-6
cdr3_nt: TGTGCCAGCAGTCGGTTCGCGGGGGCCCTTTCTATGAATGAGCAGTTCTTC
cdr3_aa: CASSRFAGALSMNEQFF

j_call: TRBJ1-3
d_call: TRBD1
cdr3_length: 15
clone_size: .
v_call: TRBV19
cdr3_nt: TGTGCCAGTAGTCCGCAAGGGGGCAACGGAAACACCATATATTTT
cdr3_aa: CASSPQGGNGNTIYF

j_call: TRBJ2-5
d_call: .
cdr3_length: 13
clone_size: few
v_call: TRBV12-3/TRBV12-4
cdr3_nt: TGTGCCAGCAGCCCAGGGAGTGGGGAGACCCAGTACTTC
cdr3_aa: CASSPGSGETQYF

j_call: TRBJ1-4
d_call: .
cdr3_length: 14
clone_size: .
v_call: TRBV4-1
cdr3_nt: TGCGCCAGCAGCCCCGAACCGGTTGCCGAAAAACTGTTTTTT
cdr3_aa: CASSPEPVAEKLFF

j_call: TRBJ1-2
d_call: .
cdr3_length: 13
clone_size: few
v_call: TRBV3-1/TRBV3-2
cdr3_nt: TGTGCCAGCAGCCAAGATGTTTGGGATGGCTACACCTTC
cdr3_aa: CASSQDVWDGYTF

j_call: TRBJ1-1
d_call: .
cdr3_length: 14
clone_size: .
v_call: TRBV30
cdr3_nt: TGTGCCTGGAGCCAGGGCTATGCGAACACTGAAGCTTTCTTT
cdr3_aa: CAWSQGYANTEAFF

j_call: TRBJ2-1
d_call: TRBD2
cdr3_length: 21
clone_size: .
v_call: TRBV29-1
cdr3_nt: TGCAGCGTTGGGGGACAAAGCTGGCTAGCGGGGGGGCCCAGCTCCTACAATGAGCAGTTCTTC
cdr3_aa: CSVGGQSWLAGGPSSYNEQFF

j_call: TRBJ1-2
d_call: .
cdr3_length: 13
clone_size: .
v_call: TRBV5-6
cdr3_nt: TGTGCCAGCAGCGCGTCAAACAGGCCGGGCTACACCTTC
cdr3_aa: CASSASNRPGYTF

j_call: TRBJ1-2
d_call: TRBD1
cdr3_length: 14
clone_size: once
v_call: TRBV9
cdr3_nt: TGTGCCAGCAGCCTTTTAGGACAGGCTCATGGCTACACCTTC
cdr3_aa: CASSLLGQAHGYTF

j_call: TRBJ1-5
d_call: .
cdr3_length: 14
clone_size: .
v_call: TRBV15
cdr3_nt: TGTGCCACCAGCACTACAGGGTATGGTCAGCCCCAGCATTTT
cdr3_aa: CATSTTGYGQPQHF

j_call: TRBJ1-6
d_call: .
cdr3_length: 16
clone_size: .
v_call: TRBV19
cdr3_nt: TGTGCCAGTAGTATAGCGGGGAGCTCCTATAATTCACCCCTCCACTTT
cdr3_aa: CASSIAGSSYNSPLHF

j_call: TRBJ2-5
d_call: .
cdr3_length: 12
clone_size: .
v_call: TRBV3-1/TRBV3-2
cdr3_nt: TGTGCCAGCAACAACGGAAGGGGGACCCAGTACTTC
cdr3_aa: CASNNGRGTQYF

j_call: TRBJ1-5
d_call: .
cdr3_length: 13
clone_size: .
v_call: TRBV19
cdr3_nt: TGTGCCAGTCACGGGCCGGACAATCAGCCCCAGCATTTT
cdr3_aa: CASHGPDNQPQHF

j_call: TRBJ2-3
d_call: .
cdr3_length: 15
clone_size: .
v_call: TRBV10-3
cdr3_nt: TGTGCCATCAGTGTTGGGGGCACCAGCACAGATACGCAGTATTTT
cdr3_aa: CAISVGGTSTDTQYF

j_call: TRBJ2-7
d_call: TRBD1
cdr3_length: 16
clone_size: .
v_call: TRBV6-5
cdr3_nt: TGTGCCAGCAGTTCGAGAGGGACAGGGGGCGGCTACGAGCAGTACTTC
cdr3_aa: CASSSRGTGGGYEQYF